This TCR beta chain originates from a study of blood T cell repertoires in COVID-19. Per germline, CDR1 LGHNA and CDR2 YNFKEQ. V gave up 1 base and J gave up 0 bases, with 7 bases separating them. The CDR3 covers 14 residues. The protocol was immunoSEQ multiplex PCR, while the TCRdb copy is restricted to in-frame clones and leaves out a portion. The sample includes about 110,000 clones, approximately 72% of them seen just once. The sample consisted of peripheral blood. V usage is TRBV4-2 and J usage is TRBJ2-7, with D uncertain. The source of this sequence is a woman aged 70-85 years with acute or convalescent COVID-19. CDR3 in DNA: TGTGCCAGCAGCCAAGCCCACAGCTCCTACGAGCAGTACTTC. Protein product: CASSQAHSSYEQYF.